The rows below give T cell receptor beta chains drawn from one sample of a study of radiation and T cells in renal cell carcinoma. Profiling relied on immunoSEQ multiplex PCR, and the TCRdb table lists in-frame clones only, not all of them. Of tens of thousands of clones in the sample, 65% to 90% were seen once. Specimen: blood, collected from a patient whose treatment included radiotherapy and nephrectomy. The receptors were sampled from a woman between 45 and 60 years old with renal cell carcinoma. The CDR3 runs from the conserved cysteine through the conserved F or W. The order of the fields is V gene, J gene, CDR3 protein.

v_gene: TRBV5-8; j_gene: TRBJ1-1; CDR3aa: CASSPDPNTEAFF
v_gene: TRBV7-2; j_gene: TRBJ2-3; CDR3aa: CASSRTGSTDTQYF
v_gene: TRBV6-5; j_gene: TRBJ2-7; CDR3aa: CASSLDGYYEQYF
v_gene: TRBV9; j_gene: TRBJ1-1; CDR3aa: CASSVDRDTEAFF
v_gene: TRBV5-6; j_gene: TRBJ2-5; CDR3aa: CASSGGQGGKTQYF
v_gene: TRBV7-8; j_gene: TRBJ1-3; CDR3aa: CASRNFGGLTSGNTIYF
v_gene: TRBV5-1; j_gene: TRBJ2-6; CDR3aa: CASSLALAGANVLTF
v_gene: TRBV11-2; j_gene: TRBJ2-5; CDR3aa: CASSLWGQETQYF
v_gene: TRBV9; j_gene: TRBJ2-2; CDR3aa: CASSVGTGHRELFF
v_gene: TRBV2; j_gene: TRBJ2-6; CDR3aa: CASSELAQLGANVLTF
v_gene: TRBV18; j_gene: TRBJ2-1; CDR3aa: CASSPPKVMNEQFF
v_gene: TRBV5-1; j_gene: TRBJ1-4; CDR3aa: CASSISGTGGEKLFF
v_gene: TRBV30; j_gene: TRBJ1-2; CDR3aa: CAWSVSGDYGYTF
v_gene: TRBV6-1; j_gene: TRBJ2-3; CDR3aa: CASKHSAGDTQYF
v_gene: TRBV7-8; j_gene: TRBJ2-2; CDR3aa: CASSLYREGELFF
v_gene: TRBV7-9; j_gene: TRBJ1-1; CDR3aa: CASSLGGRGGDTEAFF
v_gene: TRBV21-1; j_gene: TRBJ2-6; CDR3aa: CASSKGGGVLRANVLTF